Listed below are T cell receptor beta chains from one sample, sequenced in a study of long-term antiretroviral therapy in people with HIV. Method: immunoSEQ multiplex PCR; TCRdb's copy keeps in-frame clones and lacks some. Among approximately 35,000 clones listed, roughly 94% were seen once. The material sequenced was unsorted PBMCs, taken 4.1 years after starting antiretroviral therapy. All receptors derive from a woman between 45 and 65 years old with HIV. CDR3s include the opening cysteine and the closing phenylalanine or tryptophan. D genes are given only for firm matches. Rows may omit the clone size; those that give it use once, few, many or a size class.

j_call | d_call | v_call | clone_size | cdr3_aa | cdr3_nt
TRBJ2-4 | NA | TRBV18 | once | CASSPAVGGVQYF | TGTGCCAGCTCACCCGCGGTGGGAGGTGTTCAGTACTTC
TRBJ2-7 | TRBD1 | TRBV7-2 | once | CASSPLGRGNYEQYF | TGTGCCAGCAGCCCCCTCGGCAGGGGGAACTACGAGCAGTACTTC
TRBJ2-5 | NA | TRBV4-1 | NA | CASSRSRTEKETQYF | TGCGCCAGCAGCCGGTCCCGGACCGAAAAAGAGACCCAGTACTTC
TRBJ2-7 | TRBD1 | TRBV5-1 | NA | CASSLAVTDRNYEQYF | TGCGCCAGCAGCTTGGCAGTTACGGACAGGAACTACGAGCAGTACTTC
TRBJ1-3 | TRBD1 | TRBV9 | NA | CASSVGTGGAGGNTIYF | TGTGCCAGCAGCGTAGGGACAGGGGGCGCTGGAGGAAACACCATATATTTT
TRBJ1-1 | TRBD1 | TRBV7-3 | NA | CASSLGLTGGGFTEAFF | TGTGCCAGCAGCTTAGGCCTGACAGGGGGCGGTTTCACTGAAGCTTTCTTT
TRBJ1-3 | NA | TRBV5-4 | NA | CASSLSQAHSGNTIYF | TGTGCCAGCAGCTTGAGTCAGGCGCACTCTGGAAACACCATATATTTT
TRBJ1-1 | NA | TRBV7-2 | NA | CASSLIPNTEAFF | TGTGCCAGCAGCTTAATCCCGAACACTGAAGCTTTCTTT
TRBJ2-2 | NA | TRBV7-3 | NA | CASKDSNTGELFF | TGTGCCAGCAAAGACTCGAACACCGGGGAGCTGTTTTTT
TRBJ2-2 | TRBD2 | TRBV4-2 | NA | CASSQEIGLADTGELFF | TGTGCCAGCAGCCAAGAGATAGGACTAGCGGACACCGGGGAGCTGTTTTTT
TRBJ2-5 | TRBD1 | TRBV15 | NA | CATSSGQDQETQYF | TGTGCCACCAGCTCGGGACAGGACCAAGAGACCCAGTACTTC
TRBJ2-7 | NA | TRBV10-3 | NA | CAISPGAISRSYEQYF | TGTGCCATCAGTCCCGGGGCAATCAGTAGGTCTTACGAGCAGTACTTC
TRBJ1-5 | TRBD1 | TRBV2 | once | CASSGQVNQPQHF | TGTGCCAGCAGCGGACAGGTAAATCAGCCCCAGCATTTT
TRBJ2-1 | TRBD2 | TRBV4-3 | NA | CASSQEVAGGSNEQFF | TGCGCCAGCAGCCAAGAGGTAGCGGGGGGGAGCAATGAGCAGTTCTTC
TRBJ1-1 | NA | TRBV30 | NA | CAWTDSLNTEAFF | TGTGCCTGGACGGACAGCCTGAACACTGAAGCTTTCTTT
TRBJ2-3 | NA | TRBV7-9 | NA | CASSLRDDSPGDTQYF | TGTGCCAGCAGCTTAAGGGACGACAGTCCGGGGGATACGCAGTATTTT
TRBJ2-2 | NA | TRBV9 | NA | CASSVDWETGSSGTNTGELFF | TGTGCCAGCAGCGTAGATTGGGAGACAGGTTCTTCGGGGACTAACACCGGGGAGCTGTTTTTT
TRBJ2-5 | NA | TRBV2 | NA | CASRARQETQYF | TGTGCCAGCCGGGCGAGACAAGAGACCCAGTACTTC
TRBJ2-7 | TRBD1 | TRBV11-2 | NA | CASSWGQGAGEQYF | TGTGCCAGCAGCTGGGGACAGGGGGCCGGCGAGCAGTACTTC
TRBJ1-1 | TRBD1 | TRBV27 | NA | CASSPWDRPRNTEAFF | TGTGCCAGCAGTCCGTGGGACAGACCACGGAACACTGAAGCTTTCTTT